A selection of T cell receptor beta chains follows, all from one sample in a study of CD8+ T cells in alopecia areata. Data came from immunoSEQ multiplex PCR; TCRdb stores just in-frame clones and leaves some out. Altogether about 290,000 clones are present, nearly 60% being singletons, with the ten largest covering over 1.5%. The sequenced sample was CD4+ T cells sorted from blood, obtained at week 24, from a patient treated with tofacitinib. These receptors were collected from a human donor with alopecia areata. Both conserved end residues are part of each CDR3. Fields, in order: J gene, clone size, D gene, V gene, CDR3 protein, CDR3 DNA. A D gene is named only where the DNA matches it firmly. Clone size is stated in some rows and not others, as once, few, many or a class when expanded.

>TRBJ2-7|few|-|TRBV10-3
CAISESSSGLRTYEQYF
TGTGCCATCAGTGAGTCTAGTAGCGGCCTGCGGACCTACGAGCAGTACTTC
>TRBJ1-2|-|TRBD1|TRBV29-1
CSVAADRGRYTF
TGCAGCGTGGCGGCGGACAGGGGGCGTTACACCTTC
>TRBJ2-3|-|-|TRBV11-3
CASSLGSTSTDTQYF
TGTGCCAGCAGCTTGGGATCCACTAGCACAGATACGCAGTATTTT
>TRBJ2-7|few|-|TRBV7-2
CASTQRATYEQYF
TGTGCCAGCACACAGCGGGCGACCTACGAGCAGTACTTC
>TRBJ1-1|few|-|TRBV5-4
CASGRTGNTEAFF
TGTGCCAGCGGAAGAACTGGGAACACTGAAGCTTTCTTT
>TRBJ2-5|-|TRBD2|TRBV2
CASGGEQETQYF
TGTGCCAGCGGGGGGGAACAAGAGACCCAGTACTTC
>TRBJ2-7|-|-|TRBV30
CAWSGGQYEQYF
TGTGCCTGGAGCGGAGGACAGTACGAGCAGTACTTC
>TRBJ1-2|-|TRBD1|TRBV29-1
CSVRTGGPGYTF
TGCAGCGTCCGCACAGGGGGCCCTGGCTACACCTTC
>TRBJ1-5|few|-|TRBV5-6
CASSLSGGVRGQPQHF
TGTGCCAGCAGCTTGAGCGGCGGGGTTCGGGGTCAGCCCCAGCATTTT
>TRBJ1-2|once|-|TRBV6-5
CASSQLGPSYGYTF
TGTGCCAGCAGCCAACTGGGACCATCCTATGGCTACACCTTC
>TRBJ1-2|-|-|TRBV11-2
CASSPSRGALYGYTF
TGTGCCAGCAGCCCATCACGGGGGGCGCTCTATGGCTACACCTTC
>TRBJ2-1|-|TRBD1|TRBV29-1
CSVVGQGVEQFF
TGCAGCGTTGTCGGACAGGGGGTTGAGCAGTTCTTC
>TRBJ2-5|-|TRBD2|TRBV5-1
CASSLAVTSGQETQYF
TGCGCCAGCAGCTTGGCGGTGACTAGCGGCCAAGAGACCCAGTACTTC
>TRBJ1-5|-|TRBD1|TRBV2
CASSGVGGYDQPQHF
TGTGCCAGCAGTGGGGTAGGGGGCTACGATCAGCCCCAGCATTTT
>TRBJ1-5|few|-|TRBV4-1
CASSPGLPKGPQHF
TGCGCCAGCAGCCCGGGACTTCCTAAGGGGCCCCAGCATTTT
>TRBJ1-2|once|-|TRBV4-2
CASSQEGASGDYGYTF
TGTGCCAGCAGCCAAGAGGGGGCCTCAGGGGACTATGGCTACACCTTC
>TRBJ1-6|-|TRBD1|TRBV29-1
CSVRAAGGYNSPLHF
TGCAGCGTCAGAGCGGCAGGGGGCTATAATTCACCCCTCCACTTT
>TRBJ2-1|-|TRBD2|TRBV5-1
CASRLAEYNEQFF
TGCGCCAGCAGACTAGCGGAGTACAATGAGCAGTTCTTC
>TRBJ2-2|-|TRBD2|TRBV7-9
CASSSRAGANTGELFF
TGTGCCAGCAGCTCGAGAGCGGGGGCGAACACCGGGGAGCTGTTTTTT
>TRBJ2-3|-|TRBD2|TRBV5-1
CASSYSGETTDTQYF
TGCGCCAGCAGCTACAGCGGGGAGACCACAGATACGCAGTATTTT
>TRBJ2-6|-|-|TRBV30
CAWSTSLYLSGANVLTF
TGTGCCTGGAGTACTAGTCTCTACTTATCTGGGGCCAACGTCCTGACTTTC
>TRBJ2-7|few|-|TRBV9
CASSLGVYSSYEQYF
TGTGCCAGCAGCCTCGGGGTGTACAGCTCCTACGAGCAGTACTTC
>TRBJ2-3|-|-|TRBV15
CATESERTDTQYF
TGTGCCACCGAATCGGAGCGCACAGATACGCAGTATTTT
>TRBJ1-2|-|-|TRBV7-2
CASSRPAGGANYGYTF
TGTGCCAGCAGCAGACCGGCGGGCGGAGCTAACTATGGCTACACCTTC
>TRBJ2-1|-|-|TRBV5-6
CASRRRGPSSYNEQFF
TGTGCCAGCAGAAGGCGGGGGCCTAGCTCCTACAATGAGCAGTTCTTC
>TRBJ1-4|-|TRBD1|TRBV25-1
CASSNRGGSVKLFF
TGTGCCAGCAGTAACAGGGGTGGATCAGTAAAACTGTTTTTT
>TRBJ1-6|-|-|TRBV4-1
CASSQLNSPLHF
TGCGCCAGCAGCCAGCTAAATTCACCCCTCCACTTT
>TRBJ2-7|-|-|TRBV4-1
CASSQAGQRASYEQYF
TGCGCCAGCAGCCAAGCCGGACAGAGAGCTTCCTACGAGCAGTACTTC
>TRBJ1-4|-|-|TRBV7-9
CASRAQWRTNEKLFF
TGTGCCAGCAGAGCTCAATGGAGAACTAATGAAAAACTGTTTTTT
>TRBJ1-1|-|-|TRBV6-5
CASSRDGPGDTEAFF
TGTGCCAGCAGCCGGGACGGCCCGGGGGACACTGAAGCTTTCTTT
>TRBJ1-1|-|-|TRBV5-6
CASSWDRAWNTEAFF
TGTGCCAGCAGCTGGGATCGAGCGTGGAACACTGAAGCTTTCTTT
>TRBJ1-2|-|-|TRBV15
CATSAGGYGYTF
TGTGCCACCAGCGCGGGTGGCTATGGCTACACCTTC
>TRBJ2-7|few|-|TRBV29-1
CSVEDQLGEQYF
TGCAGCGTTGAAGATCAACTGGGAGAGCAGTACTTC
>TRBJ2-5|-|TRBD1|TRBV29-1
CSVTPPRQGLEQETQYF
TGCAGCGTCACTCCCCCTCGACAGGGATTGGAGCAAGAGACCCAGTACTTC
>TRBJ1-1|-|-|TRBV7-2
CASSFGGLESGAFF
TGTGCCAGCAGCTTTGGCGGGCTAGAGAGTGGAGCTTTCTTT
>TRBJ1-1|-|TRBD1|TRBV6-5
CASSSFTGGTEAFF
TGTGCCAGCAGTTCCTTTACAGGGGGCACTGAAGCTTTCTTT
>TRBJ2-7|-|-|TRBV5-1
CASSTGGREYF
TGCGCCAGCAGCACGGGCGGGCGCGAGTACTTC
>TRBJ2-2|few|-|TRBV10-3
CAIGDPRAGELFF
TGTGCCATCGGGGACCCTAGGGCCGGGGAGCTGTTTTTT
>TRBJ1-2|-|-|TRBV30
CALGPGLLYGYTF
TGTGCCCTAGGGCCGGGACTCCTTTATGGCTACACCTTC
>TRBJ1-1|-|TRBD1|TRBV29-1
CSVEPRLQGAAFF
TGCAGCGTTGAACCCCGCTTACAGGGGGCAGCTTTCTTT
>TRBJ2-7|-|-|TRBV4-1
CASSQGRTADYEQYF
TGCGCCAGCAGCCAAGGGCGAACAGCGGATTACGAGCAGTACTTC
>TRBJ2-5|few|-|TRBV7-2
CASSLALGGQETQYF
TGTGCCAGCAGCTTAGCGCTCGGCGGCCAAGAGACCCAGTACTTC
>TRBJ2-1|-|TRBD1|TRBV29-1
CSVRLDRRPYNEQFF
TGCAGCGTTCGATTGGACAGGCGCCCCTACAATGAGCAGTTCTTC
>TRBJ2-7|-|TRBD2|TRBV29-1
CSVVEDIAGAFLKSEQYF
TGCAGCGTTGTGGAAGACATAGCGGGGGCATTCTTAAAATCAGAGCAGTACTTC
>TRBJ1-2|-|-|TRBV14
CASSQESHGYTF
TGTGCCAGCAGCCAAGAAAGCCACGGCTACACCTTC